The clone carrying this T cell receptor beta chain was counted between two and nine times. Its antigen is still unknown. TCRdb's table, derived via immunoSEQ multiplex PCR, lists solely in-frame clones and lacks some. The profile shows roughly 56,000 clones, 80% to 90% of them singletons. The sample belongs to a study of OX40 agonist ivuxolimab in advanced cancers. Study-wide results and caveats: Dose levels from 0.1 to 3.0 mg/kg saw CD4+ and CD8+ blood T cells expand clonally by week 6.

The CDR3 consists of 15 residues. Germline CDR1 and CDR2: LNHNV and YYDKDF (reference sequence). Trimming took off 0 bases at V and 3 bases at J, with 9 bases between the two ends. The gene calls are TRBV15 and TRBJ2-1; D is perhaps TRBD1 (5 bases). This clonotype originated in an adult with an advanced solid tumor such as melanoma, head and neck, liver or kidney cancer. The sample here was CD4+ or CD8+ T cells sorted from blood, taken in a trial of the OX40 agonist ivuxolimab. The CDR3 reads CATSREAGRYNEQFF. In DNA, the CDR3 is TGTGCCACCAGCAGAGAGGCAGGGCGCTACAATGAGCAGTTCTTC.